This passage covers 9 T cell receptor beta chains from one sample sequenced in a study of blood T cell repertoires in COVID-19. Sequencing used immunoSEQ multiplex PCR; TCRdb keeps in-frame clones, though not all of them. This sample has roughly 30,000 clones, with nearly 90% found just once. Material: peripheral blood. The receptors originated from a man aged 80 or over with acute or convalescent COVID-19.

The chain recombines TRBV7-8 with TRBJ1-5; D not resolved. The V and J ends lost 1 base and 2 bases respectively, with 15 bases between them. Per the germline V gene, CDR1 is SGHVS and CDR2 is FQNEAQ. The CDR3 has 17 residues. CDR3 sequence (DNA): TGTGCCAGCAGCTTAGAGAGAGCAACGAGTGGCAATCAGCCCCAGCATTTT. It encodes CASSLERATSGNQPQHF.

This chain's CDR3 is CASSWRGGSKYNEQFF. CDR3 bases: TGTGCCAGTAGCTGGAGAGGCGGGAGTAAGTACAATGAGCAGTTCTTC. This rearrangement joins TRBV19 to TRBJ2-1; 7 nucleotides match TRBD2. V lost 6 bases and J lost 4; bases outside the gene matches: 12. The CDR3 is 16 residues long. CDR1 and CDR2 (germline): LNHDA, SQIVND (reference sequence).

The rearrangement joins TRBV5-1 to TRBJ2-2; 8 bases align to TRBD1. V trimming: 5 bases; J trimming: 1 base; junction bases outside the gene matches: 4. The germline CDR1 and CDR2 sequences are SGHRS and YFSETQ. The CDR3 loop spans 15 amino acids. This CDR3 reads CASRAGTGNTGELFF. For the CDR3, the DNA is TGCGCCAGCAGGGCCGGGACAGGGAACACCGGGGAGCTGTTTTTT.

The chain has TRBV3-1 (or the pseudogene TRBV3-2) and TRBJ2-1, with 8 bases that match TRBD2. After removal of 6 bases from V and 2 bases from J, the junction contained 6 bases not matched to a gene. This CDR3 has 15 residues. Looked up from germline, CDR1 is LGHDT and CDR2 is YNNKEL (reference sequence). In DNA form, the CDR3 reads TGTGCCAGCAGACTGAAAGCGGGAGCCTACAATGAGCAGTTCTTC. The encoded protein is CASRLKAGAYNEQFF.

The V call is TRBV20-1, the J call TRBJ2-2; the match to TRBD2 covers 8 bases. The CDR3 consists of 14 residues. With V trimmed by 3 bases and J by 6 bases, 6 bases remained unmatched. Germline-derived CDR1 and CDR2 are DFQATT and SNEGSKA (reference sequence). CDR3 coding DNA: TGCAGTGCTAGTGTACCGGGAGGGCCCGGGGAGCTGTTTTTT. Amino acids: CSASVPGGPGELFF.

The chain employs TRBV5-1 and TRBJ2-1, with TRBD2 matching over 10 bases. Losses at the gene ends were 4 bases for V and 10 bases for J; bases not matched to a gene: 11. Germline loops: CDR1 SGHRS, CDR2 YFSETQ. The CDR3 extends over 15 amino acids. The CDR3 protein is CASSATGTSVGEQFF. In nucleotides, the CDR3 is TGCGCCAGCAGCGCCACCGGGACTAGCGTCGGCGAGCAGTTCTTC.

On this clone: Other DNA sequences within the sample encode an identical CDR3. The chain has TRBV12-3 or TRBV12-4 and TRBJ2-5, with D possibly matching TRBD1 (6 bases). Trimming removed 5 bases at V and 4 bases at J, with 8 bases between. The CDR3 has 12 amino acids. For the CDR3, the DNA is TGTGCCAGCAGTCTACAGGGAGAGACCCAGTACTTC. Its protein is CASSLQGETQYF.

This chain links TRBV28 with TRBJ2-7; TRBD2 agrees at 8 bases. V was clipped by 7 bases and J by 3 bases; unmatched bases: 5. Germline CDR1 is MDHEN and CDR2 is SYDVKM. The CDR3 has 13 amino acids. Written as DNA, the CDR3 is TGTGCCAGCAAAGTGCGGGGGGTCTACGAGCAGTACTTC. This sequence encodes CASKVRGVYEQYF. Full variable domain (rest looked up from reference TRBV28 and TRBJ2-7): DVKVTQSSRYLVKRTGEKVFLECVQDMDHENMFWYRQDPGLGLRLIYFSYDVKMKEKGDIPEGYSVSREKKERFSLILESASTNQTSMYLCASKVRGVYEQYFGPGTRLTVT.

The CDR3 DNA reads TGTGCCAGCAGCCTTCAGGGGGCTCATAGTGGCTACACCTTC. It translates to CASSLQGAHSGYTF. This chain uses TRBV3-1 (or the pseudogene TRBV3-2) with TRBJ1-2, with 8 bases identical to TRBD1. After removal of 4 bases from V and 7 bases from J, the junction contained 8 bases not matched to a gene. CDR3 size: 14 residues. Germline assignment: CDR1 LGHDT and CDR2 YNNKEL (reference sequence).